The 9 T cell receptor beta chains reported below all come from one sample, sequenced in a study of PD-L1 blockade in urothelial cancer (dated 2017 in TCRdb). Library generation was performed with the immunoSEQ multiplex PCR assay. Sourced from immuneACCESS, this table was stored by TCRdb with only in-frame sequences that have V and J called. A share of the clones is absent; for the studies checked, an unresolved V gene accounts for under half, and the remainder has no known explanation. In this sample the table shows 50,000 or so clones, approximately 86% of which occur a single time. The top ten clonotypes cover about 20% of the sample. Per the publication, the time point label means: pretreatment peripheral blood. The sample here was PBMCs, taken around atezolizumab (anti-PD-L1) treatment. The receptor source for this set is a man aged 55 to 70 with urothelial cancer.

The chain joins TRBV6-1 to TRBJ1-2; D ambiguous. Trimming left V 5 bases short and J 3 bases short, with 7 bases between. Germline assignment: CDR1 MNHNS and CDR2 SASEGT. The CDR3 sequence is 12 residues long. The CDR3 is CASSPSYYGYTF. CDR3 DNA: TGTGCCAGCAGTCCTTCGTACTATGGCTACACCTTC.

This sequence joins TRBV6-1 and TRBJ1-5; 8 nucleotides line up with TRBD1. Trimming removed 1 base from V and 9 bases from J; junction bases left unmatched: 5. The germline V gene encodes CDR1 MNHNS and CDR2 SASEGT. The CDR3 sequence is 14 residues long. The CDR3: CASSEDRGVRPQHF. In DNA form, the CDR3 reads TGTGCCAGCAGTGAAGACAGGGGGGTTCGGCCCCAGCATTTT.

The genes are TRBV5-1 and TRBJ1-1; a possible D gene is TRBD1 (5 bases). The germline V and J ends were trimmed by 1 base and 1 base, with 8 bases remaining between them. CDR1 is SGHRS and CDR2 is YFSETQ in the germline V gene. This CDR3 is 14 amino acids long. DNA for the CDR3: TGCGCCAGCAGCTTGAGACAGTCGAACACTGAAGCTTTCTTT. The encoded protein is CASSLRQSNTEAFF.

The rearrangement joins TRBV5-4 to TRBJ2-6, with D possibly being TRBD2 (6 bases). Germline CDR1 and CDR2: SGHNT and YYREEE (reference sequence). This CDR3 region has 17 residues. The V gene lost 1 base and the J gene lost 4 bases, with 15 bases spanning the gap. The CDR3 here is CASSLYRRGSGANVLTF. CDR3 nucleotides: TGTGCCAGCAGCTTGTACCGGCGGGGCTCAGGGGCCAACGTCCTGACTTTC.

The chain has TRBV7-9 and TRBJ2-7; D ambiguous. This CDR3 contains 12 residues. Trimming stripped 4 bases from V and 7 bases from J, with 11 bases between. The germline gives CDR1 SEHNR, CDR2 FQNEAQ (reference sequence). The chain's CDR3 is CASSYSSDEQYF. The CDR3 DNA follows: TGTGCCAGCAGCTATAGCTCCGATGAGCAGTACTTC.

This chain uses TRBV10-3 with TRBJ2-1; 13 positions agree with TRBD2. The CDR3 loop spans 18 amino acids. Germline-derived CDR1 and CDR2 are ENHRY and SYGVKD. J was trimmed by 1 base and V by 7 bases; bases with no gene match: 10. CDR3 loop: CAITATSGRTNSYNEQFF. CDR3 DNA: TGTGCCATCACCGCGACTAGCGGGAGGACTAATTCCTACAATGAGCAGTTCTTC.

This clone has just a few counts. CDR3 loop: CASSFQVDQPQHF. The CDR3, as DNA: TGTGCCAGCAGCTTCCAGGTAGATCAGCCCCAGCATTTT. The V call is TRBV7-2, the J call TRBJ1-5; D uncertain. The germline CDR1 and CDR2 sequences are SGHTA and FQGNSA. V lost 3 bases to trimming and J lost 5 bases, with 8 bases between them. The CDR3 loop spans 13 amino acids.

The gene calls are TRBV7-6 and TRBJ2-3, with 10 bases fitting TRBD2. V gave up 1 base and J gave up 1 base; unmatched junction bases: 2. The length of the CDR3 is 16 residues. CDR1 and CDR2 from the germline V gene are SGHVS and FNYEAQ. CDR3 amino acids: CASSLGTSGRTDTQYF. CDR3 in DNA: TGTGCCAGCAGCTTAGGGACTAGCGGACGCACAGATACGCAGTATTTT.

V is TRBV7-6 and J is TRBJ1-4; D possibly corresponds to TRBD1 (6 bases). The CDR3 covers 15 residues. V shed 5 bases and J shed 3 bases, with 13 bases lying between them. The germline CDR1 and CDR2 sequences are SGHVS and FNYEAQ. This CDR3 is CASSPSNRANEKLFF. The CDR3 coding sequence is TGTGCCAGCAGCCCATCGAACAGGGCTAATGAAAAACTGTTTTTT.